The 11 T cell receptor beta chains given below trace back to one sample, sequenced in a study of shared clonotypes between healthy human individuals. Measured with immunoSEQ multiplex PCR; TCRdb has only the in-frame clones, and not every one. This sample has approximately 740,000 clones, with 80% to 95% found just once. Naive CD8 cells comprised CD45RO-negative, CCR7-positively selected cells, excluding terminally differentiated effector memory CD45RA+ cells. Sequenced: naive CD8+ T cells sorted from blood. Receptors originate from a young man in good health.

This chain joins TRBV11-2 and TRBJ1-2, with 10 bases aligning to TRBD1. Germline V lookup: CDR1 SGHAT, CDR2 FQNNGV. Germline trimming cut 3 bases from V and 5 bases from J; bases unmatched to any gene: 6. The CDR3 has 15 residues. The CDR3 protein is CASSFQGQGWYGYTF. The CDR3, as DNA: TGTGCCAGCAGCTTCCAGGGACAGGGGTGGTATGGCTACACCTTC.

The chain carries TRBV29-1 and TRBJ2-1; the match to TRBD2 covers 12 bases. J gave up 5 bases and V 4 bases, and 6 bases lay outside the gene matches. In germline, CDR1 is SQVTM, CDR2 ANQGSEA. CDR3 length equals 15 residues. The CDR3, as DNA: TGCAGCGTTGGAACTAGCGGGAGGAGCGACAATGAGCAGTTCTTC. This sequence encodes CSVGTSGRSDNEQFF.

The CDR3 region is CASSWVSGSHNEQFF. Here the CDR3 DNA reads TGTGCCAGCAGTTGGGTTAGCGGGAGCCACAATGAGCAGTTCTTC. The rearrangement links TRBV27 to TRBJ2-1; 9 bases line up with TRBD2. Trimming removed 4 bases from V and 5 bases from J; junction bases left unmatched: 6. The CDR3 extends over 15 amino acids. Per germline, CDR1 MNHEY and CDR2 SMNVEV (reference sequence).

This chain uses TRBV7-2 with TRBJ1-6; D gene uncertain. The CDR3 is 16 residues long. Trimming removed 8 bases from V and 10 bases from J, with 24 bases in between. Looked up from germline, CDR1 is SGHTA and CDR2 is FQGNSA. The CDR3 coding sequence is TGTGCCAGCGAGACGAAGGATAAGGGATTTGGGTCACCCCTCCACTTT. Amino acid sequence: CASETKDKGFGSPLHF.

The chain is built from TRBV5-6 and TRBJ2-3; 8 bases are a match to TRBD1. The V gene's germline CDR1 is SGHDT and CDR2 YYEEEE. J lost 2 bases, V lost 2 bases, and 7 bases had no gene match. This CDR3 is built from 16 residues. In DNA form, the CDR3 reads TGTGCCAGCAGCTTATCAGGGGGCACGGCCACAGATACGCAGTATTTT. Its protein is CASSLSGGTATDTQYF.

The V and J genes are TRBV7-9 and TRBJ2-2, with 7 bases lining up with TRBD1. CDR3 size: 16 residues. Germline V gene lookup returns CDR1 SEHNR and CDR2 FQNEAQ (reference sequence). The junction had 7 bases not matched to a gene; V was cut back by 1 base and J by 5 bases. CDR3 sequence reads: CASSLVQGVRTGELFF. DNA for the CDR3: TGTGCCAGCAGCTTAGTGCAGGGGGTCCGGACCGGGGAGCTGTTTTTT.

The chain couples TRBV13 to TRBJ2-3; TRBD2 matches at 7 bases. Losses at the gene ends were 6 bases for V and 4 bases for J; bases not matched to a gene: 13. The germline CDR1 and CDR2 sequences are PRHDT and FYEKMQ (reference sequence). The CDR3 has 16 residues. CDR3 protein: CASSFTTTSKPDTQYF. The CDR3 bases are TGTGCCAGCAGTTTTACCACGACTAGCAAACCAGATACGCAGTATTTT.

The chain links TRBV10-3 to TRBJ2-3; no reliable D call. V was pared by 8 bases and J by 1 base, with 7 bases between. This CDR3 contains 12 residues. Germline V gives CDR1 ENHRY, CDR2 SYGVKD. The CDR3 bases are TGTGCCATCGGCGCTGGCACAGATACGCAGTATTTT. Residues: CAIGAGTDTQYF.

The CDR3 protein is CASSPWDGTAYEQYF. CDR3 in DNA: TGTGCCAGCAGCCCATGGGACGGAACAGCCTACGAGCAGTACTTC. This chain joins TRBV7-8 and TRBJ2-7, with D perhaps matching TRBD1 or TRBD2 (5 bases each). The CDR3 covers 15 residues. Germline lookup yields CDR1 SGHVS and CDR2 FQNEAQ. Trimming stripped 5 bases from V and 2 bases from J, with 16 bases between.

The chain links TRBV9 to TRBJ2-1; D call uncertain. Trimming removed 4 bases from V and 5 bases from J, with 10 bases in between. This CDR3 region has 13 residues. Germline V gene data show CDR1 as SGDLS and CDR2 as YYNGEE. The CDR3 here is CASSPVADNEQFF. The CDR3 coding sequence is TGTGCCAGCAGCCCCGTGGCCGACAATGAGCAGTTCTTC.

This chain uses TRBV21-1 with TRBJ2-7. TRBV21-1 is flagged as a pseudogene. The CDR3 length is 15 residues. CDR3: CASGACLTDSYEQYF. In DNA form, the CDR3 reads TGTGCCAGCGGCGCCTGCTTGACCGACTCCTACGAGCAGTACTTC.